Presented here are 6 T cell receptor beta chains from one specimen sequenced in a study of cytomegalovirus exposure and HLA in healthy donors. The PCR employed 60 Vbeta primers together with 13 Jbeta primers. This table comes from immunoSEQ multiplex PCR, and its TCRdb copy is limited to in-frame clones, with some not included. The sample holds approximately 50,000 clones. Sequencing was performed on PBMCs. All receptors come from a middle-aged woman in good health and CMV-seronegative.

This rearrangement joins TRBV29-1 to TRBJ2-1; 7 positions agree with TRBD1. The germline V gene encodes CDR1 SQVTM and CDR2 ANQGSEA. There are 16 residues in the CDR3. V shed 2 bases and J 5 bases; nucleotides not matched to a gene: 12. CDR3 sequence reads: CSVEQAQGKSDNEQFF. In DNA, the CDR3 is TGCAGCGTTGAACAAGCACAGGGGAAGAGCGACAATGAGCAGTTCTTC.

This chain connects TRBV9 to TRBJ2-5, with TRBD2 matching 8 bases. CDR3 length: 15 amino acids. Germline loops: CDR1 SGDLS, CDR2 YYNGEE. Trimming took 0 bases from V and 5 from J; bases not matched to a gene: 6. Here the CDR3 reads CASSVDRGGAETQYF. The DNA for the CDR3 is TGTGCCAGCAGCGTAGATCGGGGGGGGGCGGAGACCCAGTACTTC.

The chain links TRBV10-1 to TRBJ1-5, with TRBD1 identical over 7 bases. J gave up 4 bases and V 8 bases, and 14 bases lay outside the gene matches. Per germline, CDR1 WNHNN and CDR2 SYGVQD (reference sequence). The length of the CDR3 is 16 residues. CDR3 coding DNA: TGCGCCAGCCCCGACCGGACAGGCTTAGGGAATCAGCCCCAGCATTTT. It codes for CASPDRTGLGNQPQHF.

V usage is TRBV15 and J usage is TRBJ1-1, with D perhaps matching TRBD1 (5 bases). CDR3 size: 17 residues. The germline V gene encodes CDR1 LNHNV and CDR2 YYDKDF (reference sequence). The V end was cut by 7 bases, the J end by 0 bases, with 21 bases between. The CDR3 DNA reads TGTGCCACCATACCCGGATGGGGGGAGGAGGTGAACACTGAAGCTTTCTTT. It codes for CATIPGWGEEVNTEAFF.

The genes are TRBV5-1 and TRBJ1-2; 7 bases align to TRBD1. The CDR3 loop spans 17 amino acids. Germline loops: CDR1 SGHRS, CDR2 YFSETQ. After removal of 3 bases from V and 2 bases from J, the junction contained 13 bases not matched to a gene. This chain's CDR3 is CASSSSGQLIRNYGYTF. In DNA form, the CDR3 reads TGCGCCAGCAGCTCCTCGGGACAGCTCATTCGAAACTATGGCTACACCTTC.

This chain joins TRBV6-1 and TRBJ2-7; the D is unclear. Trimming cost V 1 base and J 4 bases, with 17 bases left between them. This CDR3 has 16 residues. CDR1 and CDR2 from the germline V gene are MNHNS and SASEGT. CDR3 coding DNA: TGTGCCAGCAGTGAAGTGGGCCTCCACAATTCTTACGAGCAGTACTTC. It yields the protein CASSEVGLHNSYEQYF.